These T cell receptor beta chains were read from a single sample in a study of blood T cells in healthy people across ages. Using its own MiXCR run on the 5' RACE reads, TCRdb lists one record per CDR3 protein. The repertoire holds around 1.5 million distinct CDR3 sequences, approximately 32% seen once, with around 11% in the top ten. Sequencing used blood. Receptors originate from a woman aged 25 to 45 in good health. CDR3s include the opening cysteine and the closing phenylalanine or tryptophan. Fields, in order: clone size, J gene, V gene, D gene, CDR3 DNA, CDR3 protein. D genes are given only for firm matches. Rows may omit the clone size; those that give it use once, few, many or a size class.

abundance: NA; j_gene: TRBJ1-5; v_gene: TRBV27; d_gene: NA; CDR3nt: TGTGCCAGCAGTCGGCAAATGGGGAAGGGTCTAAGTCAGCCCCAGCATTTT; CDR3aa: CASSRQMGKGLSQPQHF
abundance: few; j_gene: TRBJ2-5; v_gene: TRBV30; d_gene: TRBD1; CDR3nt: TGTGCCTGGACAGGGGGCTTTCGAGAGACCCAGTACTTC; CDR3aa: CAWTGGFRETQYF
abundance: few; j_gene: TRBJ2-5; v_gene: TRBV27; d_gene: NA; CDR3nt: TGTGCCGGCATCCTAGGGGAGACCCAGTACTTC; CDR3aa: CAGILGETQYF
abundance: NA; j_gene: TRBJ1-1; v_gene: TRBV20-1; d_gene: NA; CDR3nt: TGCAGTGCTAGAGATCTACGGGGAACGAACACTGAAGCTTTCTTT; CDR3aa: CSARDLRGTNTEAFF
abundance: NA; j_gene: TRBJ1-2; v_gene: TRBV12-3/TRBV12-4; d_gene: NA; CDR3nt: TGTGCCAGCAGTATGACAGGTAGCTATGGCTACACCTTC; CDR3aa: CASSMTGSYGYTF
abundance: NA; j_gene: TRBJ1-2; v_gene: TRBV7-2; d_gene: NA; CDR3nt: TGTGCCAGCAGCTCGAGGATGGGTAACTATGGCTACACCTTC; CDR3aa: CASSSRMGNYGYTF
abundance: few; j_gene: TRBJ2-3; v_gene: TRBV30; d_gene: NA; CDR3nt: TGTGCCTGGAGAATCGAGGCAGATACGCAGTATTTT; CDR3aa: CAWRIEADTQYF
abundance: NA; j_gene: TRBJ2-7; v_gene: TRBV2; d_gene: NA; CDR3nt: TGTGCCAGCAGTGAGGGCAGGGGATCCGAGCAGTACTTC; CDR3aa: CASSEGRGSEQYF
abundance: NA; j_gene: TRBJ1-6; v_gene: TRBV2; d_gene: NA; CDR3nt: TGTGCCAGCAGTGAATGGGCAGTAAGGGGTAATTCACCCCTCCACTTT; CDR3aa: CASSEWAVRGNSPLHF
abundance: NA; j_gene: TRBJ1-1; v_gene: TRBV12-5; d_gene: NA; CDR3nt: TGTGCTAGTGGTTTGGTGCAGGGAATGAACACTGAAGCTTTCTTT; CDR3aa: CASGLVQGMNTEAFF
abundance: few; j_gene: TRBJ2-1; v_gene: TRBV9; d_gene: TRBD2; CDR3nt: TGTGCCAGCAGCGCCACTCAGGGGCTAGCGGGGGGTAAGTTCTTC; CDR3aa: CASSATQGLAGGKFF
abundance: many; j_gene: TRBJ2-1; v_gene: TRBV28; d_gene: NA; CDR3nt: TGTGCCAGCAGTTTATTGGGAGGGGGTGAGCAGTTCTTC; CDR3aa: CASSLLGGGEQFF
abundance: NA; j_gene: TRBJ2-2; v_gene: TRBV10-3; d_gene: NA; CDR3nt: TGTGCCATCAGTGAGGGCAGGCCCGGGGAGCTGTTTTTT; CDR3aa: CAISEGRPGELFF
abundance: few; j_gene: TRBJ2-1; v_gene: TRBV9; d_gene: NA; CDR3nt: TGTGCCAGCAGCGTAGGGGTAGGGGGAGGTGAGCAGTTCTTC; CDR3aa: CASSVGVGGGEQFF
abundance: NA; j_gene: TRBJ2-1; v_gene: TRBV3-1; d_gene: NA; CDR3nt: TGTGCCAGCAGCCTGGGGGACGCTGGTGAGCAGTTCTTC; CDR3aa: CASSLGDAGEQFF
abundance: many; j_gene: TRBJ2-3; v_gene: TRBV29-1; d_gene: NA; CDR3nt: TGCAGCGGAAAACTGGACATTAGACCAGATACGCAGTATTTT; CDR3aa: CSGKLDIRPDTQYF
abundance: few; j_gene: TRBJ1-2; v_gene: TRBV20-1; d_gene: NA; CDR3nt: TGCAGTGCTAGAGACGTGCAACAGTTACTGAGCTACACCTTC; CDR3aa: CSARDVQQLLSYTF
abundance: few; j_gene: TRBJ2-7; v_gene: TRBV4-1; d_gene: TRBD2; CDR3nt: TGCGCCAGCAGCCAAGATAGCGGGGACACCTACGAGCAGTACTTC; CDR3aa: CASSQDSGDTYEQYF
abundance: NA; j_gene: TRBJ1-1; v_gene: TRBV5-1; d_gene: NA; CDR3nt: TGCGCCAGCCGCTTGTCTGGGGGCGGCGGGACTGAAGCTTTCTTT; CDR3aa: CASRLSGGGGTEAFF
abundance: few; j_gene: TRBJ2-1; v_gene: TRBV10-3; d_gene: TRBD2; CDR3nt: TGTGCCATCAGTCAGCGGGACCTTGAATACAATGAGCAGTTCTTC; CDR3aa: CAISQRDLEYNEQFF
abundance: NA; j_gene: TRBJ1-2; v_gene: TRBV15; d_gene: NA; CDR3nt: TGTGCCACCAGCAGAGCTAGGGGAGAGGGCTATGGCTACACCTTC; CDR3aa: CATSRARGEGYGYTF
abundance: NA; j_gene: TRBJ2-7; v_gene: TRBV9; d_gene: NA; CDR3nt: TGTGCCAGCAGCCAGTCGGTCAGCGGAAGCTCCTACGAGCAGTACTTC; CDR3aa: CASSQSVSGSSYEQYF
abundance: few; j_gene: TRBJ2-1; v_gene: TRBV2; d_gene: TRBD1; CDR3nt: TGTGCCAGCACCCCCGAGACAGGGGTCTACAATGAGCAGTTCTTC; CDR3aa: CASTPETGVYNEQFF
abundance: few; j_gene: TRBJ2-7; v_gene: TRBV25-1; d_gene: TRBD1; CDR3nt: TGTGCCAGCGGCGGACAGGGGGAGGACTACGAGCAGTACTTC; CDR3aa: CASGGQGEDYEQYF
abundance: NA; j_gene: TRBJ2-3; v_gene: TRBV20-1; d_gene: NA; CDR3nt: TGCAATGCTTTAGCCCTTGAGACTCCGGCAGATACGCAGTATTTT; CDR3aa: CNALALETPADTQYF
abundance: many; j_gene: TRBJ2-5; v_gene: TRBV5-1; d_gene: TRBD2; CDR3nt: TGCGCCAGCAGCTTCGGGGGGGCCGGAGAGACCCAGTACTTC; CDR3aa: CASSFGGAGETQYF
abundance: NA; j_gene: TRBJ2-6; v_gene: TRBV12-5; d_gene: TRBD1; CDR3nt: TGTGCTAGTGGTTTGGTCAGGGGGCTCGGGGCCAACGTCCTGACTTTC; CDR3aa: CASGLVRGLGANVLTF
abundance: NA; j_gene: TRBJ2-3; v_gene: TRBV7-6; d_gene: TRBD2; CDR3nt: TGTGCCAGCAGCCCGGCTAGCGGGGGTACGGATACGCAGTATTTT; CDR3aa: CASSPASGGTDTQYF
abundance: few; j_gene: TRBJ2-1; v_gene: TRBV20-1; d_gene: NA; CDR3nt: TGCAGCATTATGTACAATGAGCAGTTCTTC; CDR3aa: CSIMYNEQFF
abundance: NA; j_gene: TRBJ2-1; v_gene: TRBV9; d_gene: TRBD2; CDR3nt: TGTGCCAGCAGCGCCGGACCCACTAGCGGCGGCACCTACAATGAGCAGTTCTTC; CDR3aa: CASSAGPTSGGTYNEQFF
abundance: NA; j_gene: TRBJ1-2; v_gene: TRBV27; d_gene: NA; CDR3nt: TGTGCCAGCAGTTTATGGGGGTCTGGGGGCTACACCTTC; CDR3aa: CASSLWGSGGYTF
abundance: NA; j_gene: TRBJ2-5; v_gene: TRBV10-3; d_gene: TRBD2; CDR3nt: TGTGCCATCAGTGCCCCTACCGAGCGGGGATCCCAAGAGACCCAGTACTTC; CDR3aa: CAISAPTERGSQETQYF
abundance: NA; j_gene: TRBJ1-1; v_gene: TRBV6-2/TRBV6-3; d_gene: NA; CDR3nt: TGTGCCAGCACCCGGGGAAGGACTGAAGCTTTCTTT; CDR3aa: CASTRGRTEAFF
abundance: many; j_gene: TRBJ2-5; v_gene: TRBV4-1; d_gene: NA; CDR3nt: TGCGCCAGCAGCCAACGACCTCCAGGAGAGACCCAGTACTTC; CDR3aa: CASSQRPPGETQYF
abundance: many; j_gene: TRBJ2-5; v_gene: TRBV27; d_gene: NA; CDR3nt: TGTGCCAGCAGCCCGGGGTCAGTCCAAGAGACCCAGTACTTC; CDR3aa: CASSPGSVQETQYF
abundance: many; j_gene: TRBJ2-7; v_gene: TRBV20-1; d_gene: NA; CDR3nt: TGCAGTGCTAGAGGGGCGGATCACGGCGAGCAGTACTTC; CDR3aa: CSARGADHGEQYF
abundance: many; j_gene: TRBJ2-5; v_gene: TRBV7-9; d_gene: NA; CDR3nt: TGTGCCAGCAGCCCCAGAGCGGAGACCCAGTACTTC; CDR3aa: CASSPRAETQYF
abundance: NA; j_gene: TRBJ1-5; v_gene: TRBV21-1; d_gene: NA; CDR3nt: TGTGCCAGCGCGCGGCCTAGCAATCAGCCCCAGCATTTT; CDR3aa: CASARPSNQPQHF
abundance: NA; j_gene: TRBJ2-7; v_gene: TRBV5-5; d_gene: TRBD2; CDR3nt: TGTGCCAGCAGCTTATATCGGGAGGGTCGCGAGCAGTACTTC; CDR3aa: CASSLYREGREQYF
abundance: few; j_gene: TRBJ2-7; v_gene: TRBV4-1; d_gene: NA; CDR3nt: TGCGCCAGCAGCCAAGATTGGGATCCCCTTGAGCAGTACTTC; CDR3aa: CASSQDWDPLEQYF